This T cell receptor beta chain comes out of a study of T-cell memory formation after mild COVID-19. As for the study in general: For the most part, TCR clusters were specific to one donor.

Constant-segment-primed 5'RACE gave TCR alpha and TCR beta cDNA libraries with sample barcodes and UMIs. TCRdb re-called the 5' RACE reads through MiXCR, storing one row per CDR3 protein. The data contain 50,000 or so distinct CDR3 sequences, around a quarter of them seen just once; the ten biggest clones take up about 42%. There are a few counts of this clonotype. Sequenced sample: PBMCs or a T cell subset sorted from them (not recorded which). The TCR sequence derives from a man between 18 and 35 years old who had mild COVID-19 (a few samples of this study predate the infection). Cell type and time point are not known.

The CDR3 DNA sequence: TGTGCCAGCAGTTTAGCGGGGACAGCCTACGAGCAGTACTTC. Translated, it gives CASSLAGTAYEQYF. V gene TRBV12-3 or TRBV12-4 combines with J gene TRBJ2-7; 7 nucleotides agree with TRBD1. This CDR3 is built from 14 residues. V dropped 0 bases and J dropped 2; count of bases not matched to a gene: 1.